The next 21 T cell receptor beta chains were all read from a single sample in a study of shared clonotypes between healthy human individuals. Assay used: immunoSEQ multiplex PCR; TCRdb lists only in-frame clones, some missing. The sample lists fewer than 2.5 million clones, 93% occurring once. The sequenced sample was naive CD4+ T cells from PBMCs. Subset here: CD45RA+ positively selected. These TCRs come from a man aged 18 to 29 in good health. Some clones in this sample may be carry-over from other donors' samples.

As to this clone: Other DNA variants within this sample encode the same CDR3. This rearrangement joins TRBV7-2 to TRBJ1-5; a possible D gene is TRBD1 (5 bases). Trimming shortened V by 3 bases and J by 3 bases, and 9 bases separated the two germline ends. The germline V gene encodes CDR1 SGHTA and CDR2 FQGNSA. CDR3 length equals 14 residues. The CDR3 region has the DNA TGTGCCAGCAGCTTTTCAGGGATCAATCAGCCCCAGCATTTT. Translation gives CASSFSGINQPQHF.

This chain connects TRBV7-3 to TRBJ2-2; D might be TRBD2 (5 bases). CDR1 and CDR2 from the germline V gene are SGHTA and FQGTGA. The CDR3 has 16 amino acids. Trimming stripped 2 bases from V and 1 base from J, with 11 bases between. CDR3 in DNA: TGTGCCAGCAGCTTACTGACGGGGAAGAACACCGGGGAGCTGTTTTTT. This gives the protein CASSLLTGKNTGELFF.

The CDR3 reads CASSPGSYGTQYF. CDR3 bases: TGTGCCAGCAGCCCCGGGTCCTACGGTACGCAGTATTTT. This sequence joins TRBV2 and TRBJ2-3; D is ambiguous. V shed 6 bases and J shed 8 bases, with 15 bases lying between them. The CDR3 is 13 amino acids. The germline gives CDR1 SNHLY, CDR2 FYNNEI.

The rearrangement uses TRBV5-1 and TRBJ1-1; no clear D gene. Trimming shortened V by 3 bases and J by 0 bases, and 12 bases separated the two germline ends. CDR1 and CDR2 from the germline V gene are SGHRS and YFSETQ. This CDR3 has 15 amino acids. CDR3 protein: CASSWSVRMNTEAFF. DNA for the CDR3: TGCGCCAGCAGCTGGAGCGTAAGAATGAACACTGAAGCTTTCTTT. The full variable domain, rest sourced from reference TRBV5-1 and TRBJ1-1, is KAGVTQTPRYLIKTRGQQVTLSCSPISGHRSVSWYQQTPGQGLQFLFEYFSETQRNKGNFPGRFSGRQFSNSRSEMNVSTLELGDSALYLCASSWSVRMNTEAFFGQGTRLTVV.

V usage is TRBV6-5 and J usage is TRBJ2-3; 8 bases are shared with TRBD1. CDR3 length: 15 amino acids. The germline V gene encodes CDR1 MNHEY and CDR2 SVGAGI. Losses at the gene ends were 2 bases for V and 3 bases for J; bases not matched to a gene: 4. Here the CDR3 reads CASSYRGQATDTQYF. In DNA, the CDR3 is TGTGCCAGCAGTTACCGGGGACAGGCAACAGATACGCAGTATTTT.

V is TRBV11-2 and J is TRBJ1-2, with D unresolved. Germline values: CDR1 SGHAT, CDR2 FQNNGV. The CDR3 contains 13 residues. V was shortened by 4 bases and J by 2 bases, with 8 bases between the two germline ends. The CDR3 DNA is TGTGCCAGCAGCTCCCTCACGAACTATGGCTACACCTTC. It yields the protein CASSSLTNYGYTF.

The rearrangement joins TRBV6-1 to TRBJ2-5, with D hard to call. V was trimmed by 2 bases and J by 13 bases, leaving 14 bases between them. The CDR3 is made up of 12 amino acids. CDR1 and CDR2 from the germline V gene are MNHNS and SASEGT. The CDR3 DNA sequence: TGTGCCAGCAGTGAACTCCTGGCACGACGGTACTTC. Translation gives CASSELLARRYF.

The gene calls are TRBV6-5 and TRBJ2-2; D may be TRBD1 (6 bases). This CDR3 comprises 14 residues. CDR1 and CDR2 (germline): MNHEY, SVGAGI. Deletions cut 6 bases from V and 5 bases from J, with 13 bases between. This CDR3 is CASRLTGKTGELFF. The CDR3, as DNA: TGTGCCAGCAGGCTTACAGGGAAGACCGGGGAGCTGTTTTTT.

V is TRBV5-1 and J is TRBJ1-3, with D uncertain. V lost 4 bases, J lost 4 bases, and 21 bases lay in between. This CDR3 comprises 17 residues. In germline, CDR1 is SGHRS, CDR2 YFSETQ. The DNA for the CDR3 is TGCGCCAGCAGCACCGGAGTTCTGTATTTATCCGGAAACACCATATATTTT. This translates into CASSTGVLYLSGNTIYF.

This clone was seen a single time. The V gene is TRBV7-7, the J gene TRBJ2-3; possible D gene TRBD2, 6 bases. Deletions cut 0 bases from V and 5 bases from J, with 9 bases between. Germline lookup yields CDR1 SSHAT and CDR2 FNYEAQ (reference sequence). The CDR3 length is 14 residues. The CDR3: CASSLAGGGDTQYF. The DNA for the CDR3 is TGTGCCAGCAGCTTAGCGGGAGGCGGAGATACGCAGTATTTT.

J is TRBJ2-4 and V is TRBV28; D could derive from TRBD1 or TRBD2 (6 bases each). The V gene lost 7 bases and the J gene lost 6 bases, with 13 bases spanning the gap. CDR1 and CDR2 from the germline V gene are MDHEN and SYDVKM. This CDR3 is built from 13 residues. For the CDR3, the DNA is TGTGCCAGCACGAGGGGGGACGGAAACATTCAGTACTTC. The encoded protein is CASTRGDGNIQYF.

The chain joins TRBV6-1 to TRBJ2-5; D gene unclear. The CDR3 has 15 residues. Germline-derived CDR1 and CDR2 are MNHNS and SASEGT. Trimming stripped 1 base from V and 2 bases from J, with 11 bases between. The DNA for the CDR3 is TGTGCCAGCAGTGAAGTAGTGGGCAGACAAGAGACCCAGTACTTC. Its protein is CASSEVVGRQETQYF.

The chain has TRBV6-4 and TRBJ1-2; possibly TRBD1 for D (5 bases). V lost 4 bases to trimming and J lost 4 bases, with 10 bases between them. The CDR3 is made up of 13 amino acids. Germline assignment: CDR1 MRHNA and CDR2 SNTAGT. The CDR3 loop reads CASSAAGTYGYTF. As DNA, the CDR3 is TGTGCCAGCAGTGCCGCGGGGACCTATGGCTACACCTTC.

The chain carries TRBV6-5 and TRBJ1-2; D ambiguous. Germline CDR1 is MNHEY and CDR2 is SVGAGI. The CDR3 extends over 14 amino acids. Trimming stripped 0 bases from V and 4 bases from J, with 9 bases between. The CDR3 coding sequence is TGTGCCAGCAGTTACTCTAGGGATTTCTATGGCTACACCTTC. This encodes CASSYSRDFYGYTF.

This clone was seen just once. The chain is built from TRBV5-1 and TRBJ1-1; D is ambiguous. Trimming took off 6 bases at V and 1 base at J, with 13 bases between the two ends. The CDR3 runs 14 residues. Germline V gives CDR1 SGHRS, CDR2 YFSETQ. The CDR3 is CASNRQGGNTEAFF. DNA for the CDR3: TGCGCCAGCAACCGACAAGGTGGGAACACTGAAGCTTTCTTT.

The V gene is TRBV6-6, the J gene TRBJ1-1; no reliable D call. The CDR3 has 12 amino acids. Germline V gene lookup returns CDR1 MNHNY and CDR2 SVGAGI (reference sequence). Trimming removed 7 bases from V and 3 bases from J, with 9 bases in between. The CDR3 nucleotides are TGTGCCAGCAATGAGGGATACACTGAAGCTTTCTTT. As protein: CASNEGYTEAFF.

The chain is built from TRBV7-3 and TRBJ2-1; a weak D match, TRBD1 (6 bases). The CDR3 length is 14 residues. Germline V gene lookup returns CDR1 SGHTA and CDR2 FQGTGA. V was trimmed by 3 bases and J by 3 bases, leaving 9 bases between them. Here the CDR3 DNA reads TGTGCCAGCAGCTTCACACAGGGCTACAATGAGCAGTTCTTC. The encoded protein is CASSFTQGYNEQFF.

As to this clone: Its ends do not fully match the called genes, so a read error is possible. The J gene is TRBJ2-7, the V gene TRBV18, with 10 bases that match TRBD2. The CDR3 is 17 residues long. CDR1 is KGHSH and CDR2 is LQKENI in the germline V gene. CDR3 loop: CANSPPELAGITYEQYF. The CDR3 DNA follows: TGTGCCAACTCACCACCCGAACTAGCGGGGATTACCTACGAGCAGTACTTC.

The rearrangement uses TRBV27 and TRBJ2-3; no clear D gene. V was shortened by 3 bases and J by 2 bases, with 6 bases between the two germline ends. Germline lookup yields CDR1 MNHEY and CDR2 SMNVEV (reference sequence). The CDR3 runs 13 residues. For the CDR3, the DNA is TGTGCCAGCAGTTTGACTTACACAGATACGCAGTATTTT. Translation gives CASSLTYTDTQYF.

The J gene is TRBJ2-3, the V gene TRBV7-2; D remains ambiguous. The CDR3 has 16 residues. Germline V gene lookup returns CDR1 SGHTA and CDR2 FQGNSA. V gave up 5 bases and J gave up 0 bases, with 15 bases separating them. CDR3 sequence reads: CASSQTTPSSTDTQYF. In nucleotides, the CDR3 is TGTGCCAGCAGCCAGACAACGCCCTCTAGCACAGATACGCAGTATTTT.

The rearrangement links TRBV28 to TRBJ1-5; D might be TRBD1 (5 bases). V lost 6 bases, J lost 5 bases, and 20 bases lay in between. The CDR3 runs to 16 residues. Germline V gene lookup returns CDR1 MDHEN and CDR2 SYDVKM. CDR3: CASSDAGPTYYQPQHF. The DNA of the CDR3 is TGTGCCAGCAGCGATGCGGGGCCCACCTATTATCAGCCCCAGCATTTT. Using reference TRBV28 and TRBJ1-5 for the parts outside the CDR3, the full variable domain is DVKVTQSSRYLVKRTGEKVFLECVQDMDHENMFWYRQDPGLGLRLIYFSYDVKMKEKGDIPEGYSVSREKKERFSLILESASTNQTSMYLCASSDAGPTYYQPQHFGDGTRLSIL.